This entry lists 32 T cell receptor beta chains sequenced from one sample in a study of a mutant IDH1 vaccine in newly diagnosed glioma (dated by TCRdb to the early 2020s). In light of the paper, this sample's time point label describes: week 35, safety follow-up. Each vaccine dose, consisting of 300 ug of a 20-mer mutant IDH1 peptide in Montanide, was administered subcutaneously with topical imiquimod. To prepare the library, the immunoSEQ multiplex PCR assay was applied. TCRdb took this table from immuneACCESS and kept in-frame rearrangements with V and J called. Such tables lack part of the clones; where checked against another copy, unresolved V genes explain under half of the gap, and the rest is unexplained. Here the sample has 60,000 or so clones; 80% to 85% occur a single time. Of the sample, roughly 4.5% falls within the top ten clones. No antigens are known for them. Sequences were derived from PBMCs, sampled from a glioma patient whose treatment included an IDH1 peptide vaccine. These receptors all come from a man younger than 40 with glioma.

This clone was recorded only once. The chain joins TRBV27 to TRBJ2-1, with a possible D match to TRBD1 (5 bases). The CDR3 is 13 amino acids. Germline values: CDR1 MNHEY, CDR2 SMNVEV (reference sequence). V was cut by 4 bases and J by 4 bases, with 8 bases left in between. In nucleotides, the CDR3 is TGTGCCAGCAGTTACGACAGTTACAATGAGCAGTTCTTC. Encoded protein: CASSYDSYNEQFF.

This clone was detected only once. The rearrangement links TRBV7-9 to TRBJ1-1; D ambiguous. CDR1 is SEHNR, CDR2 FQNEAQ, per germline (reference sequence). This CDR3 has 17 amino acids. V lost 1 base and J 0 bases, leaving 15 bases between the germline ends. The CDR3 reads CASSLVPMRTMNTEAFF. The CDR3, as DNA: TGTGCCAGCAGCTTAGTACCGATGAGAACCATGAACACTGAAGCTTTCTTT.

This chain connects TRBV27 to TRBJ2-7; D unclear. This CDR3 has 13 amino acids. From germline, CDR1 is MNHEY and CDR2 SMNVEV (reference sequence). V was shortened by 3 bases and J by 6 bases, with 12 bases between the two germline ends. CDR3 loop: CASSFYGFREQYF. For the CDR3, the DNA is TGTGCCAGCAGTTTTTATGGATTTCGCGAGCAGTACTTC.

In its sample, this clone was seen a few times. The chain employs TRBV18 and TRBJ1-5; no clear D gene. Trimming pared 3 bases from V and 1 base from J, leaving 10 bases between. From germline, CDR1 is KGHSH and CDR2 LQKENI. The CDR3 covers 15 residues. CDR3 DNA sequence: TGTGCCAGCTCACCTTTAGAAGGGAGCAATCAGCCCCAGCATTTT. Its protein is CASSPLEGSNQPQHF.

The rearrangement uses TRBV14 and TRBJ2-5; maybe TRBD1 (6 bases). Deletions cut 5 bases from V and 5 bases from J, with 15 bases between. CDR1 and CDR2 (germline): SGHDN, FVKESK. The CDR3 has 14 residues. The CDR3 loop reads CASSIQGSGETQYF. The CDR3 DNA reads as TGTGCCAGCAGCATTCAGGGGAGCGGTGAGACCCAGTACTTC. Full variable domain (remainder filled in from reference TRBV14 and TRBJ2-5): EAGVTQFPSHSVIEKGQTVTLRCDPISGHDNLYWYRRVMGKEIKFLLHFVKESKQDESGMPNNRFLAERTGGTYSTLKVQPAELEDSGVYFCASSIQGSGETQYFGPGTRLLVL.

The rearrangement joins TRBV27 to TRBJ1-1; D might be TRBD1 (5 bases). V lost 5 bases and J lost 6, with 16 bases in between. Germline CDR1 and CDR2: MNHEY and SMNVEV (reference sequence). This CDR3 region has 14 residues. The CDR3: CASSPGGGLAEAFF. In DNA, the CDR3 is TGTGCCAGCAGTCCCGGGGGGGGGTTGGCTGAAGCTTTCTTT.

This rearrangement joins TRBV7-9 to TRBJ1-2, with D hard to call. The V gene's germline CDR1 is SEHNR and CDR2 FQNEAQ (reference sequence). This CDR3 spans 14 amino acids. Trimming removed 1 base from V and 4 bases from J, with 10 bases in between. The CDR3 DNA is TGTGCCAGCAGCTTAGAGTGGGCCGGCTATGGCTACACCTTC. Translation gives CASSLEWAGYGYTF.

This clone was recorded a few times. The chain is built from TRBV6-6 and TRBJ1-1, with D maybe TRBD1 (5 bases). Germline V lookup: CDR1 MNHNY, CDR2 SVGAGI (reference sequence). Deletions cut 4 bases from V and 1 base from J, with 7 bases between. The CDR3 length is 13 residues. CDR3 amino acids: CASSSTGNTEAFF. The CDR3 nucleotides read TGTGCCAGCAGTTCCACAGGGAACACTGAAGCTTTCTTT.

In the case of this clone: An end of the junction does not agree with germline; a read error may underlie this. The same CDR3 can be traced to other DNA sequences in this sample. In nucleotides, the CDR3 is TGTGCCAGCAGACCGGGACAGGCAGGGGCCCAATACTTC. As protein: CASRPGQAGAQYF. V usage is TRBV6-5 and J usage is TRBJ2-5; 8 nucleotides align to TRBD1. This CDR3 is built from 13 residues. Germline V gives CDR1 MNHEY, CDR2 SVGAGI.

The DNA of the CDR3 is TGTGCCACCAGCAGAGATCGGACAGGGGGGAATTCACCCCTCCACTTT. It yields the protein CATSRDRTGGNSPLHF. The chain joins TRBV15 to TRBJ1-6; TRBD1 matches 10 bases. The CDR3 totals 16 residues. Trimming at V came to 0 bases and at J to 7 bases, leaving 3 bases not matched to a gene. Germline CDR1 reads LNHNV; CDR2 reads YYDKDF (reference sequence).

The rearrangement uses TRBV7-9 and TRBJ2-5; unclear D gene. This CDR3 spans 13 amino acids. CDR1 SEHNR and CDR2 FQNEAQ come from the germline V gene (reference sequence). Trimming took 6 bases from V and 5 from J, leaving 13 bases between them. CDR3 in DNA: TGTGCCAGCAGGGCGGCCGTAAGGGAGACCCAGTACTTC. This sequence encodes CASRAAVRETQYF.

V is TRBV7-9 and J is TRBJ2-5; possibly TRBD1 or TRBD2 for D (5 bases each). The V and J ends lost 1 base and 1 base respectively, with 13 bases between them. From germline, CDR1 is SEHNR and CDR2 FQNEAQ (reference sequence). This CDR3 comprises 16 residues. The CDR3 nucleotides are TGTGCCAGCAGCTTAGGGAGAGTGGGGACCCAAGAGACCCAGTACTTC. Translation gives CASSLGRVGTQETQYF.

The chain joins TRBV5-4 to TRBJ1-2; TRBD1 agrees at 7 bases. V gave up 4 bases and J gave up 0 bases; unmatched junction bases: 9. The CDR3 loop spans 16 amino acids. Per germline, CDR1 SGHNT and CDR2 YYREEE (reference sequence). The CDR3 loop reads CASSPGQGGANYGYTF. Here the CDR3 DNA reads TGTGCCAGCAGCCCGGGGCAGGGGGGAGCTAACTATGGCTACACCTTC.

The chain joins TRBV6-1 to TRBJ2-7; TRBD1 might be the D (5 bases). V was shortened by 7 bases and J by 3 bases, with 19 bases between the two germline ends. This CDR3 region has 15 residues. Germline V gene sequence: CDR1 MNHNS, CDR2 SASEGT. The CDR3 bases are TGTGCCAGCAATAAAGAAGGGGCAGTTTTCTACGAGCAGTACTTC. Encoded protein: CASNKEGAVFYEQYF.

This chain connects TRBV7-9 to TRBJ1-5, with D unclear. CDR1 SEHNR and CDR2 FQNEAQ come from the germline V gene (reference sequence). CDR3 length: 12 residues. V lost 5 bases and J 11 bases, leaving 13 bases between the germline ends. This CDR3 reads CASSRPFGSQHF. CDR3 DNA sequence: TGTGCCAGCAGCCGCCCCTTCGGGTCCCAGCATTTT.

V usage is TRBV5-1 and J usage is TRBJ1-4, with D maybe TRBD1 (6 bases). CDR3 length equals 16 residues. Germline V gives CDR1 SGHRS, CDR2 YFSETQ. V shed 6 bases and J shed 4 bases, with 19 bases lying between them. This CDR3 reads CASKRGGDSVNEKLFF. As DNA, the CDR3 is TGCGCCAGCAAGAGAGGGGGGGACTCGGTTAATGAAAAACTGTTTTTT. The variable domain in full, with the rest retrieved from reference TRBV5-1 and TRBJ1-4, is KAGVTQTPRYLIKTRGQQVTLSCSPISGHRSVSWYQQTPGQGLQFLFEYFSETQRNKGNFPGRFSGRQFSNSRSEMNVSTLELGDSALYLCASKRGGDSVNEKLFFGSGTQLSVL.

The CDR3, as DNA: TGTGCCTGGAGTGTACCCGTGGGCAACACTGAAGCTTTCTTT. It yields the protein CAWSVPVGNTEAFF. This chain joins TRBV30 and TRBJ1-1, with no clear D. From germline, CDR1 is GTSNPN and CDR2 SVGIG (reference sequence). The V gene lost 0 bases and the J gene lost 2 bases, with 10 bases spanning the gap. CDR3 length: 14 residues.

The CDR3 sequence: CASSIVGANQDEQYF. DNA of the CDR3: TGTGCCAGTAGTATAGTGGGGGCTAACCAGGACGAGCAGTACTTC. This rearrangement joins TRBV19 to TRBJ2-7; D perhaps matches TRBD1 (6 bases). The CDR3 covers 15 residues. Trimming took off 1 base at V and 5 bases at J, with 15 bases between the two ends. CDR1 and CDR2 (germline): LNHDA, SQIVND (reference sequence).

The chain carries TRBV7-8 and TRBJ2-7, with 10 bases matching TRBD1. Germline V gene lookup returns CDR1 SGHVS and CDR2 FQNEAQ. The CDR3 loop spans 15 amino acids. Germline trimming cut 1 base from V and 2 bases from J; bases unmatched to any gene: 2. CDR3 coding DNA: TGTGCCAGCAGCTTAGGGGGGACAGGGGCCTACGAGCAGTACTTC. Translated: CASSLGGTGAYEQYF. The full variable domain, rest sourced from reference TRBV7-8 and TRBJ2-7, is GAGVSQSPRYKVAKRGQDVALRCDPISGHVSLFWYQQALGQGPEFLTYFQNEAQLDKSGLPSDRFFAERPEGSVSTLKIQRTQQEDSAVYLCASSLGGTGAYEQYFGPGTRLTVT.

Concerning this clone: A read error may produce the germline difference seen at one junction end. This chain uses TRBV2 with TRBJ1-1; D perhaps matches TRBD1 (5 bases). Germline-derived CDR1 and CDR2 are SNHLY and FYNNEI. The CDR3 is 15 amino acids. The CDR3 spells CASSEAGGWNTEAFF. CDR3 DNA sequence: TGTGCCAGCAGCGAAGCGGGGGGATGGAACACTGAAGCTTTCTTT.

This chain uses TRBV5-1 with TRBJ1-1; D not resolved. With 4 bases removed from V and 1 base from J, the gap between germline ends came to 8 bases. This CDR3 region has 13 residues. Germline V gene data show CDR1 as SGHRS and CDR2 as YFSETQ. The CDR3, as DNA: TGCGCCAGCAGCCATAACCAGAACACTGAAGCTTTCTTT. Amino acids: CASSHNQNTEAFF.

V is TRBV19 and J is TRBJ2-7; 8 bases are a match to TRBD1. The CDR3 loop spans 14 amino acids. The V segment lost 4 bases and the J segment 2 bases; nucleotides outside the gene matches: 4. Germline CDR1 reads LNHDA; CDR2 reads SQIVND (reference sequence). This chain's CDR3 is CASSRTGKTYEQYF. In DNA, the CDR3 is TGTGCCAGTAGTAGGACAGGGAAGACCTACGAGCAGTACTTC. Based on the CDR3 plus reference TRBV19 and TRBJ2-7, the full variable domain is DGGITQSPKYLFRKEGQNVTLSCEQNLNHDAMYWYRQDPGQGLRLIYYSQIVNDFQKGDIAEGYSVSREKKESFPLTVTSAQKNPTAFYLCASSRTGKTYEQYFGPGTRLTVT.

The V gene is TRBV27, the J gene TRBJ2-7, with D perhaps matching TRBD2 (7 bases). Germline values: CDR1 MNHEY, CDR2 SMNVEV (reference sequence). The CDR3 covers 15 residues. V was clipped by 5 bases and J by 2 bases, with 16 bases between them. In DNA, the CDR3 is TGTGCCAGCAGTCCCCTTGGGGGGGCCACCTACGAGCAGTACTTC. Encoded protein: CASSPLGGATYEQYF.

V is TRBV5-6 and J is TRBJ1-1, with D unclear. This CDR3 is 14 amino acids long. Germline CDR1 SGHDT, CDR2 YYEEEE. V dropped 2 bases and J dropped 1 base, with 9 bases sitting between them. CDR3: CASSFFAANTEAFF. DNA for the CDR3: TGTGCCAGCAGCTTCTTTGCGGCGAACACTGAAGCTTTCTTT.

The CDR3: CASSPGQRAVLYEQYF. The CDR3 bases are TGTGCCAGCAGCCCGGGACAGAGGGCAGTTCTCTACGAGCAGTACTTC. The chain links TRBV7-6 to TRBJ2-7; TRBD1 aligns across 7 bases. V lost 5 bases, J lost 3 bases, and 13 bases stayed unmatched. The CDR3 consists of 16 residues. Germline CDR1 SGHVS, CDR2 FNYEAQ. Full variable domain (rest looked up from reference TRBV7-6 and TRBJ2-7): GAGVSQSPRYKVTKRGQDVALRCDPISGHVSLYWYRQALGQGPEFLTYFNYEAQQDKSGLPNDRFSAERPEGSISTLTIQRTEQRDSAMYRCASSPGQRAVLYEQYFGPGTRLTVT.

A single count supports this clone. The chain carries TRBV29-1 and TRBJ1-2; the D is unclear. V was shortened by 2 bases and J by 2 bases, with 18 bases between the two germline ends. This CDR3 has 16 residues. CDR1 and CDR2 from the germline V gene are SQVTM and ANQGSEA. The CDR3 region has the DNA TGCAGCGTTGAAAACATTGGAGGTCTGCAGAACTATGGCTACACCTTC. Protein sequence: CSVENIGGLQNYGYTF.

This clone was seen only once. The gene calls are TRBV7-6 and TRBJ2-7; 15 positions agree with TRBD2. Germline assignment: CDR1 SGHVS and CDR2 FNYEAQ. This CDR3 spans 17 amino acids. V gave up 5 bases and J gave up 6 bases; unmatched junction bases: 11. Written as DNA, the CDR3 is TGTGCCAGCAGCCCGGGACTAGCGGGGGGCTGGGGTCCCGAGCAGTACTTC. Its protein is CASSPGLAGGWGPEQYF.

V usage is TRBV19 and J usage is TRBJ2-7; 7 bases match TRBD1. Germline V lookup: CDR1 LNHDA, CDR2 SQIVND (reference sequence). CDR3 length: 13 amino acids. V dropped 2 bases and J dropped 6; count of bases not matched to a gene: 4. CDR3 sequence: CASSIQGVGEQYF. The CDR3 region has the DNA TGTGCCAGTAGTATACAGGGGGTTGGCGAGCAGTACTTC.

The CDR3 DNA sequence: TGTGCCAGCAGTTATACGGCGTCCCTCGCTGGCTACACCTTC. Translating it yields CASSYTASLAGYTF. The chain combines TRBV6-5 with TRBJ1-2; no clear D. The germline gives CDR1 MNHEY, CDR2 SVGAGI. Between the trimmed V and J ends, which lost 3 bases and 7 bases, there was a span of 15 bases. This CDR3 has 14 amino acids.

The chain links TRBV5-5 to TRBJ1-2; D not resolved. The length of the CDR3 is 14 residues. Germline CDR1 reads SGHKS; CDR2 reads YYEKEE (reference sequence). Trimming took off 5 bases at V and 0 bases at J, with 11 bases between the two ends. CDR3 sequence: CASSLNGANYGYTF. Written as DNA, the CDR3 is TGTGCCAGCAGTCTAAATGGGGCTAACTATGGCTACACCTTC. Filled out from reference TRBV5-5 and TRBJ1-2, the complete variable domain reads DAGVTQSPTHLIKTRGQQVTLRCSPISGHKSVSWYQQVLGQGPQFIFQYYEKEERGRGNFPDRFSARQFPNYSSELNVNALLLGDSALYLCASSLNGANYGYTFGSGTRLTVV.

The rearrangement links TRBV25-1 to TRBJ2-2, with D perhaps TRBD2 (6 bases). Trimming took off 5 bases at V and 6 bases at J, with 25 bases between the two ends. The CDR3 covers 18 residues. Germline V CDR1 and CDR2: MGHDK, SYGVNS. The CDR3 DNA sequence: TGTGCCAGCAGTCCCCGGAGACGGAGGGGAAATGTGGCCGGGGAGCTGTTTTTT. As protein: CASSPRRRRGNVAGELFF.

This clone was seen a single time. The chain recombines TRBV6-1 with TRBJ2-1; weak D call: TRBD2 (6 bases). The length of the CDR3 is 18 residues. The V gene lost 2 bases and the J gene lost 0 bases, with 17 bases spanning the gap. Germline lookup yields CDR1 MNHNS and CDR2 SASEGT. CDR3 sequence reads: CASSEYLAGLGSYNEQFF. Written as DNA, the CDR3 is TGTGCCAGCAGTGAATATTTGGCGGGGTTGGGCTCCTACAATGAGCAGTTCTTC.